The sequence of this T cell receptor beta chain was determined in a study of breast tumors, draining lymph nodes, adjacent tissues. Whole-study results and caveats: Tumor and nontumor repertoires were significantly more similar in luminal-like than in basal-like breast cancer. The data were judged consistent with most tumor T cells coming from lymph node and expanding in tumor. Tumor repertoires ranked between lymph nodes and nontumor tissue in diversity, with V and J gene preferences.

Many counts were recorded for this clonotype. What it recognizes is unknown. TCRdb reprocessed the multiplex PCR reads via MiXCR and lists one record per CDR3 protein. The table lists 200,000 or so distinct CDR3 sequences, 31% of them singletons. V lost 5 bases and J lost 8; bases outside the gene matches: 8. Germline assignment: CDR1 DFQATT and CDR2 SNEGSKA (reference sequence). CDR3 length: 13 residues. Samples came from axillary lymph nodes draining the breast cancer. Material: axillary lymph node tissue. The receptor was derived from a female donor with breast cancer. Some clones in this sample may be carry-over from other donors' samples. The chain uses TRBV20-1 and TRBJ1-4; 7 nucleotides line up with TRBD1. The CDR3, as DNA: TGCAGTGCTCCTGGGACAGTGGACGAAAAACTGTTTTTT. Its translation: CSAPGTVDEKLFF.